The next 23 T cell receptor beta chains were all read from a single sample in a study of T cell responses to AZD1222 COVID-19 vaccine. Clones were read by immunoSEQ multiplex PCR, and TCRdb kept only the in-frame ones, dropping some. Seen here are 95,000 to 150,000 clones, about 90% observed once, and the top ten hold roughly a tenth. The source was peripheral blood, collected on day 0 of AZD1222 vaccination. These receptors came from an adult in good health.

The chain couples TRBV5-4 to TRBJ1-3, with a tentative D call TRBD1 (5 bases). This CDR3 has 14 residues. Trimming took 2 bases from V and 4 from J, leaving 10 bases between them. The germline V gene encodes CDR1 SGHNT and CDR2 YYREEE (reference sequence). CDR3 bases: TGTGCCAGCAGCTTCTGGGGGTCGGGAAACACCATATATTTT. Its translation: CASSFWGSGNTIYF.

This chain links TRBV5-1 with TRBJ1-1; a possible D gene is TRBD1 (5 bases). V lost 4 bases and J 11 bases, leaving 15 bases between the germline ends. Looked up from germline, CDR1 is SGHRS and CDR2 is YFSETQ. There are 12 residues in the CDR3. The CDR3 nucleotides read TGCGCCAGCAGCGTCCAGGGTTTCGGGGCTTTCTTT. Translation gives CASSVQGFGAFF.

The chain combines TRBV6-2 or TRBV6-3 with TRBJ1-1, with 7 positions matching TRBD1. The V gene end was trimmed by 0 bases and the J gene end by 4 bases; junction bases not matched to a gene: 2. Germline V gene sequence: CDR1 MNHEY, CDR2 SVGEGT. This CDR3 comprises 14 residues. CDR3 in amino acids: CASSYSSGGTEAFF. The CDR3 coding sequence is TGTGCCAGCAGTTACTCATCAGGGGGCACTGAAGCTTTCTTT.

This clone was seen once. This chain links TRBV3-1 (or the pseudogene TRBV3-2) with TRBJ2-7; a weak D match, TRBD1 (6 bases). This CDR3 contains 15 residues. V lost 2 bases and J 2 bases, leaving 13 bases between the germline ends. CDR1 is LGHDT, CDR2 YNNKEL, per germline (reference sequence). In DNA form, the CDR3 reads TGTGCCAGCAGCCAAAATCCGGGACACCCCTACGAGCAGTACTTC. This sequence encodes CASSQNPGHPYEQYF.

Regarding this clone: Other DNA sequences from this sample encode an identical CDR3 as well. This chain connects TRBV20-1 to TRBJ2-7; D is unresolved. V was cut by 3 bases and J by 1 base, with 4 bases left in between. The CDR3 length is 11 residues. Germline loops: CDR1 DFQATT, CDR2 SNEGSKA (reference sequence). CDR3 protein: CSARGSYEQYF. The CDR3 DNA is TGCAGTGCTAGGGGATCCTACGAGCAGTACTTC.

The chain recombines TRBV7-2 with TRBJ1-2, with D possibly being TRBD1 (6 bases). The germline V and J ends were trimmed by 1 base and 5 bases, with 14 bases remaining between them. The CDR3 totals 15 residues. Germline-derived CDR1 and CDR2 are SGHTA and FQGNSA. Written as DNA, the CDR3 is TGTGCCAGCAGCTTAGGACAGGAAGGTAGATATGGCTACACCTTC. As protein: CASSLGQEGRYGYTF.

V gene TRBV30 combines with J gene TRBJ1-1; D is perhaps TRBD1 (5 bases). CDR1 GTSNPN and CDR2 SVGIG come from the germline V gene (reference sequence). This CDR3 is built from 11 residues. V shed 8 bases and J shed 7 bases, with 14 bases lying between them. This CDR3 is CAGQGAGEAFF. CDR3 coding DNA: TGTGCCGGGCAAGGGGCGGGTGAAGCTTTCTTT.

The chain combines TRBV9 with TRBJ2-7; D is perhaps TRBD2 (5 bases). This CDR3 has 15 residues. Germline V gene sequence: CDR1 SGDLS, CDR2 YYNGEE. The V end lost 2 bases, the J end lost 0 bases, and 12 bases lay between the germline ends. CDR3 residues: CASSVSARDSYEQYF. The CDR3 coding sequence is TGTGCCAGCAGCGTCTCAGCCCGGGACTCCTACGAGCAGTACTTC.

The genes are TRBV9 and TRBJ2-5; a weak D match, TRBD1 (5 bases). CDR3 size: 14 residues. Germline assignment: CDR1 SGDLS and CDR2 YYNGEE. Between the trimmed V and J ends, which lost 4 bases and 5 bases, there was a span of 15 bases. The CDR3 here is CASSLTVSRETQYF. The CDR3 DNA reads as TGTGCCAGCAGCCTGACAGTCTCCCGGGAGACCCAGTACTTC.

The rearrangement uses TRBV20-1 and TRBJ2-3; no definite D call. CDR3 length equals 11 residues. Trimming stripped 0 bases from V and 6 bases from J, with 4 bases between. Germline CDR1 DFQATT, CDR2 SNEGSKA (reference sequence). CDR3 protein: CSARDGDTQYF. The CDR3, as DNA: TGCAGTGCTAGAGATGGGGATACGCAGTATTTT.

The rearrangement uses TRBV3-1 (or the pseudogene TRBV3-2) and TRBJ1-1, with TRBD1 as a possible D gene (5 bases). Germline values: CDR1 LGHDT, CDR2 YNNKEL (reference sequence). The CDR3 length is 17 residues. The V end lost 1 base, the J end lost 0 bases, and 15 bases lay between the germline ends. The CDR3 DNA reads TGTGCCAGCAGCCAAGTCCCAGGGAGGAGTGTGAACACTGAAGCTTTCTTT. It codes for CASSQVPGRSVNTEAFF.

This chain uses TRBV14 with TRBJ2-2, with 9 bases matching TRBD1. V gave up 4 bases and J gave up 5 bases; unmatched junction bases: 14. This CDR3 contains 18 residues. The germline gives CDR1 SGHDN, CDR2 FVKESK. The CDR3 reads CASSRISYGTGLTGELFF. CDR3 bases: TGTGCCAGCAGCCGAATTAGCTACGGGACAGGGTTAACCGGGGAGCTGTTTTTT.

The gene calls are TRBV27 and TRBJ2-1; D is possibly TRBD2 (5 bases). CDR3 length equals 14 residues. Germline assignment: CDR1 MNHEY and CDR2 SMNVEV (reference sequence). Trimming pared 5 bases from V and 3 bases from J, leaving 11 bases between. CDR3 coding DNA: TGTGCCAGCAGTCCCCAAGACTACTACAATGAGCAGTTCTTC. This gives the protein CASSPQDYYNEQFF.

The chain carries TRBV19 and TRBJ1-1; D not resolved. Germline V gene sequence: CDR1 LNHDA, CDR2 SQIVND (reference sequence). CDR3 length: 13 residues. Trimming stripped 7 bases from V and 5 bases from J, with 14 bases between. DNA for the CDR3: TGTGCCAGTATCCCCTCCCCGAAGACTGAAGCTTTCTTT. Residues: CASIPSPKTEAFF. Drawing the rest from reference TRBV19 and TRBJ1-1, the complete variable domain is DGGITQSPKYLFRKEGQNVTLSCEQNLNHDAMYWYRQDPGQGLRLIYYSQIVNDFQKGDIAEGYSVSREKKESFPLTVTSAQKNPTAFYLCASIPSPKTEAFFGQGTRLTVV.

Written as DNA, the CDR3 is TGTGCCAGCAGCTTGGCCCGAAGCAGGGGGCTCTGGTACGAGCAGTACTTC. It encodes CASSLARSRGLWYEQYF. This chain joins TRBV7-8 and TRBJ2-7, with 8 bases lining up with TRBD1. The CDR3 is 17 residues long. Trimming removed 3 bases from V and 4 bases from J; junction bases left unmatched: 14. CDR1 and CDR2 (germline): SGHVS, FQNEAQ.

The CDR3 reads CASSYSVGENNYGYTF. Written as DNA, the CDR3 is TGTGCCAGCAGTTACTCAGTAGGGGAGAATAACTATGGCTACACCTTC. This chain connects TRBV6-5 to TRBJ1-2; a possible D gene is TRBD1 (5 bases). V lost 0 bases and J lost 1, with 12 bases in between. The germline CDR1 and CDR2 sequences are MNHEY and SVGAGI. CDR3 length equals 16 residues.

V is TRBV5-1 and J is TRBJ2-7; 7 bases map to TRBD1. CDR1 is SGHRS, CDR2 YFSETQ, per germline. This CDR3 region has 15 residues. The trim removed 2 bases at V and 4 bases at J, leaving 9 bases unmatched. CDR3 residues: CASSFNRTGQYEQYF. The DNA of the CDR3 is TGCGCCAGCAGCTTTAATCGGACAGGTCAGTACGAGCAGTACTTC.

This clone was observed a handful of times. The V and J genes are TRBV30 and TRBJ1-1; D remains unclear. CDR1 and CDR2 (germline): GTSNPN, SVGIG (reference sequence). The CDR3 covers 10 residues. Trimming took off 2 bases at V and 4 bases at J, with 2 bases between the two ends. CDR3 DNA sequence: TGTGCCTGGAGTCGCACTGAAGCTTTCTTT. It codes for CAWSRTEAFF.

The rearrangement links TRBV5-4 to TRBJ1-4; 12 nucleotides agree with TRBD1. V shed 4 bases and J 8 bases; nucleotides not matched to a gene: 12. CDR1 and CDR2 (germline): SGHNT, YYREEE (reference sequence). This CDR3 contains 17 residues. In nucleotides, the CDR3 is TGTGCCAGCAGCCCTTACGGGGGGACAGGGGGCGCGGAAAAACTGTTTTTT. Translation: CASSPYGGTGGAEKLFF.

The genes are TRBV15 and TRBJ2-5; 8 bases line up with TRBD2. V gave up 5 bases and J gave up 4 bases; unmatched junction bases: 9. Germline V lookup: CDR1 LNHNV, CDR2 YYDKDF (reference sequence). This CDR3 has 15 residues. CDR3 DNA sequence: TGTGCCACCAGCGTCCGCCGCCGGGAGGGAGAGACCCAGTACTTC. Amino acids: CATSVRRREGETQYF. Looking up the rest from reference TRBV15 and TRBJ2-5 gives the full variable domain: DAMVIQNPRYQVTQFGKPVTLSCSQTLNHNVMYWYQQKSSQAPKLLFHYYDKDFNNEADTPDNFQSRRPNTSFCFLDIRSPGLGDTAMYLCATSVRRREGETQYFGPGTRLLVL.

This chain joins TRBV7-3 and TRBJ2-1; 11 bases fit TRBD2. The CDR3 runs to 17 residues. V was clipped by 5 bases and J by 5 bases; unmatched bases: 11. Per germline, CDR1 SGHTA and CDR2 FQGTGA. DNA for the CDR3: TGTGCCAGCAGCAATCCGGGACTAGCGGAGGGTGACAATGAGCAGTTCTTC. It translates to CASSNPGLAEGDNEQFF.

The CDR3 region is CASSRTGTAGEKLFF. The CDR3 DNA reads TGTGCCAGCAGCCGGACCGGGACAGCGGGTGAAAAACTGTTTTTT. The V and J genes are TRBV3-1 (or the pseudogene TRBV3-2) and TRBJ1-4, with 7 bases matching TRBD1. CDR3 length: 15 amino acids. Germline values: CDR1 LGHDT, CDR2 YNNKEL (reference sequence). V gave up 4 bases and J gave up 7 bases; unmatched junction bases: 9.

This chain uses TRBV2 with TRBJ2-5; 12 positions agree with TRBD2. In germline, CDR1 is SNHLY, CDR2 FYNNEI. The trim removed 1 base at V and 1 base at J, leaving 4 bases unmatched. This CDR3 region has 17 residues. The CDR3 reads CASSEGGLAGFQETQYF. CDR3 in DNA: TGTGCCAGCAGTGAAGGAGGACTAGCGGGGTTCCAAGAGACCCAGTACTTC.